This TCR beta chain was identified during a study of cytomegalovirus exposure and HLA in healthy donors. Study-wide context: The study's early data release held about 85 million unique TCRs from HLA-typed donors.

Study-wide results and limits: TCR beta chain V- and J-gene trimming was linked, in a later analysis, to a missense variant in DCLRE1C. Differences between HLA loci emerged in a later analysis of TCR association rates, with DRB1 most and HLA-C fewest. Most observed TCR sequences were rare, whereas some public TCRs were detected in many donors.

Vbeta (60) and Jbeta (13) primers were used in the PCR. Method: immunoSEQ multiplex PCR; TCRdb's copy keeps in-frame clones and lacks some. This sample's table reports over 80,000 clones. A remark on this clone: Its specificity is not known.

Sequenced sample: PBMCs. This clonotype was obtained from a girl aged 5-17 years in good health and CMV-seropositive.

CDR3: CASSPGDLSKEQFF. The CDR3 nucleotides are TGTGCCAGCAGCCCTGGGGACTTATCTAAGGAGCAGTTCTTC. The chain uses TRBV7-9 and TRBJ2-1; D possibly corresponds to TRBD2 (6 bases). Trimming removed 5 bases from V and 10 bases from J, with 18 bases in between. Germline lookup yields CDR1 SEHNR and CDR2 FQNEAQ (reference sequence). The CDR3 loop spans 14 amino acids.